This T cell receptor beta chain was captured in a study of T cell responses to AZD1222 COVID-19 vaccine. This clone was counted only a few times. Its antigen is undetermined. The study's findings and limits: Repertoire sampling happened only post peak T cell response. Increased Spike-specific TCR breadth and depth were observed after two AZD1222 doses. Unmutated variant regions are reportedly targeted by nearly half of spike-specific TCRs. Just a handful of AZD1222 recipients were seropositive at baseline.

Trimming cost V 4 bases and J 4 bases; bases outside gene matches: 2. The CDR3 spans 15 residues. The V gene's germline CDR1 is SEHNR and CDR2 FQNEAQ (reference sequence). The method was immunoSEQ multiplex PCR; TCRdb's version includes in-frame clones alone and lacks a portion of them. The table lists 140,000 or so clones, roughly 86% of them singletons, with 5.1% in the top ten. This sequence joins TRBV7-9 and TRBJ2-1, with 12 bases that match TRBD2. The sample consisted of peripheral blood, taken 28 days after the second AZD1222 dose. The sequence was obtained from an adult who received the AZD1222 COVID-19 vaccine. The CDR3 loop reads CASSSGLAGYNEQFF. CDR3 DNA: TGTGCCAGCAGCTCCGGACTAGCGGGGTACAATGAGCAGTTCTTC.